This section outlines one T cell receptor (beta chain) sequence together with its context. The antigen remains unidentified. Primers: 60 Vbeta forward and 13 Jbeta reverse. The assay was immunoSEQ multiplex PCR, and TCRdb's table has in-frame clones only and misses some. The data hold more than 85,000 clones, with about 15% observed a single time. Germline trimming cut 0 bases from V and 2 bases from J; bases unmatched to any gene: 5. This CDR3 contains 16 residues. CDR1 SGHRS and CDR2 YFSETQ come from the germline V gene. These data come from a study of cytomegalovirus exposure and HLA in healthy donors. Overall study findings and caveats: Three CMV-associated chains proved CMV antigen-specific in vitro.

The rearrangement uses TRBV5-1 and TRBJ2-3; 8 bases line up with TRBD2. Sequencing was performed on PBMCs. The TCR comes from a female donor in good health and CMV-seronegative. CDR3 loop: CASSLVGGLATDTQYF. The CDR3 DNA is TGCGCCAGCAGCTTGGTTGGCGGACTAGCCACAGATACGCAGTATTTT.